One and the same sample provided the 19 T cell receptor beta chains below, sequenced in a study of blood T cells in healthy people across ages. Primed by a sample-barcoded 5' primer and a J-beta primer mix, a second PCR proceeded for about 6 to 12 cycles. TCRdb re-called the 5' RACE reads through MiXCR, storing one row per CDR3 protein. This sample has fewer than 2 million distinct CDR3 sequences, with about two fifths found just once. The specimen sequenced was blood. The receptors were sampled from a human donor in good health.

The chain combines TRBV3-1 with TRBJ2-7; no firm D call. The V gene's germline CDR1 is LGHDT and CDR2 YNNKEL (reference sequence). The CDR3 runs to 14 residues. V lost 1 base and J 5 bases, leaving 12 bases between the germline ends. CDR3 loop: CASSQGVATDEQYF. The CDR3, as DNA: TGTGCCAGCAGCCAAGGGGTAGCCACCGACGAGCAGTACTTC.

The CDR3: CASQSRDTTDTQYF. The CDR3 DNA is TGTGCCAGTCAATCCCGGGACACCACAGATACGCAGTATTTT. The rearrangement uses TRBV18 and TRBJ2-3, with a possible D match to TRBD1 (6 bases). The length of the CDR3 is 14 residues. Germline V lookup: CDR1 KGHSH, CDR2 LQKENI. Between the trimmed V and J ends, which lost 9 bases and 2 bases, there was a span of 15 bases.

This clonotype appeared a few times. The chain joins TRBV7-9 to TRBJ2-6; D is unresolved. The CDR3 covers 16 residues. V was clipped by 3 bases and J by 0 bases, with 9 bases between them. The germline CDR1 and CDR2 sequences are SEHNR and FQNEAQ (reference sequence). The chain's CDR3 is CASSFPASSGANVLTF. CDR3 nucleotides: TGTGCCAGCAGCTTTCCAGCGAGCTCTGGGGCCAACGTCCTGACTTTC.

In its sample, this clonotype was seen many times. CDR3 bases: TGCAGCGTTGAAACTAGCGGGGGGCGGAGCACAGATACGCAGTATTTT. Residues: CSVETSGGRSTDTQYF. The chain links TRBV29-1 to TRBJ2-3; 12 bases match TRBD2. J lost 0 bases, V lost 2 bases, and 3 bases had no gene match. Germline V gives CDR1 SQVTM, CDR2 ANQGSEA. The CDR3 is made up of 16 amino acids.

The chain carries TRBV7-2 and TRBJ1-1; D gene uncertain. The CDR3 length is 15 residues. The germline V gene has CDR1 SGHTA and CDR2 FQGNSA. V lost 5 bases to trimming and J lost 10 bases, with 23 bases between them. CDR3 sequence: CASSPTVPLSSPAFF. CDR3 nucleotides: TGTGCCAGCAGCCCCACCGTACCGCTTAGTAGCCCAGCTTTCTTT.

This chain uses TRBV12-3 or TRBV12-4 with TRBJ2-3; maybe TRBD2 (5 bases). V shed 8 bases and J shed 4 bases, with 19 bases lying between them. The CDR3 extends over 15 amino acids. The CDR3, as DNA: TGTGCCAGCGGATTAAGGACCGGGAAACCAGATACGCAGTATTTT. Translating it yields CASGLRTGKPDTQYF.

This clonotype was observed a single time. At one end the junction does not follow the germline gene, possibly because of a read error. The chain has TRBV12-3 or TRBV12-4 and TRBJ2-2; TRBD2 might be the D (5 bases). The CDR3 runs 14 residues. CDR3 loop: CASSVQANTGERFF. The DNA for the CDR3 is TGTGCCAGCAGCGTGCAGGCGAACACCGGGGAGCGGTTTTTT.

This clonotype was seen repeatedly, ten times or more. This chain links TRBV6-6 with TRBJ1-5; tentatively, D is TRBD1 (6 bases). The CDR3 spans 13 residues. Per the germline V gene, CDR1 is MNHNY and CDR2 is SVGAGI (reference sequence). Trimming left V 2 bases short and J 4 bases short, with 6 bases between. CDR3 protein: CASSYGQNQPQHF. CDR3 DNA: TGTGCCAGCAGTTACGGACAGAATCAGCCCCAGCATTTT.

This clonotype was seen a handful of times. CDR3 sequence: CASNYIPRDTQYF. The DNA of the CDR3 is TGCGCCAGCAACTACATACCACGAGATACGCAGTATTTT. The rearrangement joins TRBV5-1 to TRBJ2-3; D ambiguous. Germline lookup yields CDR1 SGHRS and CDR2 YFSETQ. Trimming took 6 bases from V and 5 from J, leaving 13 bases between them. The CDR3 is 13 residues long.

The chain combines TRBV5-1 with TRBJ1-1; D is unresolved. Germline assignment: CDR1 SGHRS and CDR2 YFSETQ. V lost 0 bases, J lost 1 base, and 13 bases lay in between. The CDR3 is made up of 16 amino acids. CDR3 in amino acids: CASSLGISTENTEAFF. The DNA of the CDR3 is TGCGCCAGCAGCTTGGGAATATCCACAGAGAACACTGAAGCTTTCTTT. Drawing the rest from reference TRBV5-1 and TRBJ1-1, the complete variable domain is KAGVTQTPRYLIKTRGQQVTLSCSPISGHRSVSWYQQTPGQGLQFLFEYFSETQRNKGNFPGRFSGRQFSNSRSEMNVSTLELGDSALYLCASSLGISTENTEAFFGQGTRLTVV.

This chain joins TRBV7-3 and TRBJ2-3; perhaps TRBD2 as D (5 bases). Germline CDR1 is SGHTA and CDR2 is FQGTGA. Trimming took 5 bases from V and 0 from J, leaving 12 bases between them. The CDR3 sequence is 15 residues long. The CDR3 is CASSLRTQSTDTQYF. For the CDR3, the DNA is TGTGCCAGCAGCCTTAGGACTCAAAGCACAGATACGCAGTATTTT.

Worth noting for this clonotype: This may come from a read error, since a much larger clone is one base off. This CDR3 reads CSASFRTAEQETQYF. CDR3 DNA sequence: TGCAGCGCTTCTTTTCGTACGGCAGAGCAAGAGACCCAGTACTTC. V usage is TRBV29-1 and J usage is TRBJ2-5; D call uncertain. V was shortened by 7 bases and J by 2 bases, with 20 bases between the two germline ends. Germline-derived CDR1 and CDR2 are SQVTM and ANQGSEA. The length of the CDR3 is 15 residues.

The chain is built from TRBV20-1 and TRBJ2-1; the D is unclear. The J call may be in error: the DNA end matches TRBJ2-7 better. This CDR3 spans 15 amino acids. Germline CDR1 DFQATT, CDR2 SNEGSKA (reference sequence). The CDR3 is CSARESFDSNNEQYF. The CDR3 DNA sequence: TGCAGTGCTAGAGAATCATTCGACTCAAACAATGAGCAGTACTTC.

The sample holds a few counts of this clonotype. The CDR3 spells CASSQILRSYEQYF. CDR3 nucleotides: TGCGCCAGCAGCCAAATTCTTCGCTCCTACGAGCAGTACTTC. The chain joins TRBV4-1 to TRBJ2-7; D is unresolved. V was clipped by 2 bases and J by 0 bases, with 8 bases between them. The germline CDR1 and CDR2 sequences are MGHRA and YSYEKL. This CDR3 has 14 residues.

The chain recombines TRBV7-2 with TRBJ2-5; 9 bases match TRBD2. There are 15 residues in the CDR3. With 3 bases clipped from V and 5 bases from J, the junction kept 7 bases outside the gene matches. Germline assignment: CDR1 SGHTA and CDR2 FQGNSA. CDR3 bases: TGTGCCAGCAGCTTTGGGGCGGGGGGGATGGAGACCCAGTACTTC. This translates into CASSFGAGGMETQYF. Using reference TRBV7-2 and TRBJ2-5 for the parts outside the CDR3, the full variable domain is GAGVSQSPSNKVTEKGKDVELRCDPISGHTALYWYRQSLGQGLEFLIYFQGNSAPDKSGLPSDRFSAERTGGSVSTLTIQRTQQEDSAVYLCASSFGAGGMETQYFGPGTRLLVL.

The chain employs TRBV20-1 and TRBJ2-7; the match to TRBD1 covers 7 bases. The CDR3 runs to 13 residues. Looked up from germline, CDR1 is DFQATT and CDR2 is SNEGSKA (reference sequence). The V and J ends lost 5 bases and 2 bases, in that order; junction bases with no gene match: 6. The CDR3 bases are TGCAGTGCTCCACAGGGACAGACCTACGAGCAGTACTTC. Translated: CSAPQGQTYEQYF.

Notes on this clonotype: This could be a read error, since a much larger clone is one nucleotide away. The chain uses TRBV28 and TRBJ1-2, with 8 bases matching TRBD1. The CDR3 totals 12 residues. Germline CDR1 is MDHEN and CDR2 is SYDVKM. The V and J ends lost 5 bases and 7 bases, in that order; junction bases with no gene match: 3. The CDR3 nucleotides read TGTGCCAGCAGTGGCAGGGGGCTTGGCTACACCTTC. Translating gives CASSGRGLGYTF.

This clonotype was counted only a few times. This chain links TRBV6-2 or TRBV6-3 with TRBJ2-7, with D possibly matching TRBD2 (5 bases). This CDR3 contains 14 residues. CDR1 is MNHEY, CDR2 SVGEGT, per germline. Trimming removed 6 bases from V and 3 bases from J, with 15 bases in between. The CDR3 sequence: CASRPRGELYEQYF. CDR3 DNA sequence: TGTGCCAGCAGACCTCGGGGAGAACTCTACGAGCAGTACTTC.

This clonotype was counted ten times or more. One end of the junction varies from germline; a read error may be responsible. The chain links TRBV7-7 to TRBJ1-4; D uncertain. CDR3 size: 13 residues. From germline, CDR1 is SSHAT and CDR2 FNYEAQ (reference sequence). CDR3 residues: CASSLAPNEKLFF. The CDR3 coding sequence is TGCGCCAGCAGCTTGGCCCCCAATGAAAAACTGTTTTTT.